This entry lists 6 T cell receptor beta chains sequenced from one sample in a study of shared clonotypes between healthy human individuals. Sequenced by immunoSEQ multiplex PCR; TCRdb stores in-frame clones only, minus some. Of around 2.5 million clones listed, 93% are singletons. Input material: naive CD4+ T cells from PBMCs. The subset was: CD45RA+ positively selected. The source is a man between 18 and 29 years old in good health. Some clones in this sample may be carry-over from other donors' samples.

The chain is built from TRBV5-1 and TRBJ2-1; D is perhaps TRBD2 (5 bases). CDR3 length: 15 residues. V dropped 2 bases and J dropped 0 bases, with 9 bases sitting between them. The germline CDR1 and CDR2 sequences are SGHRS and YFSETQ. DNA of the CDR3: TGCGCCAGCAGCTTCCAGCGGAGCTCCTACAATGAGCAGTTCTTC. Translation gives CASSFQRSSYNEQFF.

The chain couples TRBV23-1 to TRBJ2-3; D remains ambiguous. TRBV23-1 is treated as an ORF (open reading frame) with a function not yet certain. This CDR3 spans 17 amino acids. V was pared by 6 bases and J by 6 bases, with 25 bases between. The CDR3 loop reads CASRPPRAKVARDTQYF. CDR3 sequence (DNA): TGCGCCAGCAGGCCGCCCCGGGCCAAGGTGGCTAGGGATACGCAGTATTTT.

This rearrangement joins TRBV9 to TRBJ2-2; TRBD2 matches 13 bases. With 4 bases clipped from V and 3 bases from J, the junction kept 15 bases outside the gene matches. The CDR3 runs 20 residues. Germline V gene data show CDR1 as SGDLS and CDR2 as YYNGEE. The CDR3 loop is CASSTYPVGTSGMYTGELFF. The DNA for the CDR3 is TGTGCCAGCAGCACCTATCCAGTGGGGACTAGCGGGATGTACACCGGGGAGCTGTTTTTT. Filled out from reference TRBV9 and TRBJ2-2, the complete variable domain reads DSGVTQTPKHLITATGQRVTLRCSPRSGDLSVYWYQQSLDQGLQFLIQYYNGEERAKGNILERFSAQQFPDLHSELNLSSLELGDSALYFCASSTYPVGTSGMYTGELFFGEGSRLTVL.

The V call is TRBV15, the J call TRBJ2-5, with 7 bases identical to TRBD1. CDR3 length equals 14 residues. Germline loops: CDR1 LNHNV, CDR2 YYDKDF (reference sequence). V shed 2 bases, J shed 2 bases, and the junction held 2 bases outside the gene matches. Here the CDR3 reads CATSRNRGQETQYF. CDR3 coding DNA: TGTGCCACCAGCAGAAACAGGGGACAAGAGACCCAGTACTTC.

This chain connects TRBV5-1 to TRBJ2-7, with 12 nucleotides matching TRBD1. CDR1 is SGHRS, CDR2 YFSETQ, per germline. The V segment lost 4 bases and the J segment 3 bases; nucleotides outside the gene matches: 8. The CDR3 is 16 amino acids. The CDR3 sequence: CASSPRGTGGFYEQYF. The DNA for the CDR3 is TGCGCCAGCAGCCCGAGGGGGACAGGGGGCTTCTACGAGCAGTACTTC.

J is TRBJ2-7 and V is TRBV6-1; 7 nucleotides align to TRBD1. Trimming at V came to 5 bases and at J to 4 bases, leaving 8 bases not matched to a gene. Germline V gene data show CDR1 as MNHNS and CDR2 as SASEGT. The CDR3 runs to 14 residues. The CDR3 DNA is TGTGCCAGCAGTAACCGGGACAGCCCTTACGAGCAGTACTTC. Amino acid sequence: CASSNRDSPYEQYF.